A selection of T cell receptor beta chains follows, all from one sample in a study of blood T cell repertoires in COVID-19. Sequencing used immunoSEQ multiplex PCR; TCRdb keeps in-frame clones, though not all of them. The data hold about 34,000 clones, with approximately 80% observed a single time. Source material: peripheral blood. Source of these receptors: a man older than 75 with acute or convalescent COVID-19. CDR3s include the opening cysteine and the closing phenylalanine or tryptophan. The D gene is left open where the match is weak. Some rows mark clone size as missing; the rest say once, few, many or name a class of expanded clone.

.	TRBV7-2	TRBJ1-6	.	CASSARRTAYNSPLHF	TGTGCCAGCAGCGCGCGAAGGACAGCGTATAATTCACCCCTCCACTTT
.	TRBV11-3	TRBJ2-2	.	CASSSQTSSGELFF	TGTGCCAGCAGCTCACAGACTAGTTCCGGGGAGCTGTTTTTT
TRBD1	TRBV6-5	TRBJ1-5	.	CASRRQGNQPQHF	TGTGCCAGCAGACGACAGGGGAATCAGCCCCAGCATTTT
TRBD2	TRBV6-2/TRBV6-3	TRBJ2-5	once	CASSYSRLADQETQYF	TGTGCCAGCAGTTACTCGAGACTAGCGGACCAAGAGACCCAGTACTTC
.	TRBV6-6	TRBJ2-1	.	CASSSTRFGEQFF	TGTGCCAGCAGCTCCACCCGGTTCGGTGAGCAGTTCTTC
TRBD1	TRBV7-2	TRBJ1-2	.	CASSPGGQEAYGYTF	TGTGCCAGCAGCCCCGGAGGACAGGAGGCCTATGGCTACACCTTC
TRBD1	TRBV9	TRBJ2-2	.	CASSAGQGETGELFF	TGTGCCAGCAGCGCGGGACAGGGGGAGACCGGGGAGCTGTTTTTT
.	TRBV27	TRBJ2-7	.	CASSLGAAYEQYF	TGTGCCAGCAGTTTAGGGGCAGCCTACGAGCAGTACTTC
TRBD1	TRBV28	TRBJ1-2	.	CASSRPGQGAYGYTF	TGTGCCAGCAGCCGCCCAGGACAGGGGGCTTACGGCTACACCTTC
.	TRBV5-4	TRBJ1-1	few	CASSGGGPNTEAFF	TGTGCCAGCAGCGGGGGGGGGCCAAACACTGAAGCTTTCTTT
TRBD2	TRBV6-5	TRBJ2-7	.	CASRPTGGIHYEQYF	TGTGCCAGCAGACCCACGGGGGGAATTCACTACGAGCAGTACTTC